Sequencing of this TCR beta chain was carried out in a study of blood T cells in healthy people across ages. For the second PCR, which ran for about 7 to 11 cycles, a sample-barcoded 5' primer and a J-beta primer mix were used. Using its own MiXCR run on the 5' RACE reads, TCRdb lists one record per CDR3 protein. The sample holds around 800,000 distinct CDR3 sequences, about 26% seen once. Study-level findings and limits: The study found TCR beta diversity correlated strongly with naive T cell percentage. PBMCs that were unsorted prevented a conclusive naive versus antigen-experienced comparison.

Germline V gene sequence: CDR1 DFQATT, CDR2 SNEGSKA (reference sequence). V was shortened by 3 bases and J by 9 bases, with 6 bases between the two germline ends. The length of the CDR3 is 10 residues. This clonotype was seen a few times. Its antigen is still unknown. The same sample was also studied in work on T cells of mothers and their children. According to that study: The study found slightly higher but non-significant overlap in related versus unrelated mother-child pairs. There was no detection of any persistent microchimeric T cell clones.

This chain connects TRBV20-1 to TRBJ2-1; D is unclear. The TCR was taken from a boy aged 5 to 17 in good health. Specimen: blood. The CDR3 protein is CSASGGEQFF. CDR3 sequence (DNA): TGCAGTGCTAGTGGTGGTGAGCAGTTCTTC.